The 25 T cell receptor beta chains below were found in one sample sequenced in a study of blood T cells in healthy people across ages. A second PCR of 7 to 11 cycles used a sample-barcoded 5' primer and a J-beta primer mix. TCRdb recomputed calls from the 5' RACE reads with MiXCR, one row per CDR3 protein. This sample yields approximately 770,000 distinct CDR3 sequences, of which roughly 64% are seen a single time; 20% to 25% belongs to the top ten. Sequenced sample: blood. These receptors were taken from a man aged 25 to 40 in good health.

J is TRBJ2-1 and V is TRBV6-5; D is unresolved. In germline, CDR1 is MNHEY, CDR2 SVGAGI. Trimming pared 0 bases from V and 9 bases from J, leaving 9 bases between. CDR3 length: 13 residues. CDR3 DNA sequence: TGTGCCAGCAGTTACTCGACCGCTACTGAGCAGTTCTTC. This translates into CASSYSTATEQFF.

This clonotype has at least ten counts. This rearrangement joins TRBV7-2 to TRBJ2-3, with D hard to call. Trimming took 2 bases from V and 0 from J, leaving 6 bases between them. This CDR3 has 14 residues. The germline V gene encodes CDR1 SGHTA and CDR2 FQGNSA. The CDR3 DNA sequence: TGTGCCAGCAGCTTAACCGCTAGCACAGATACGCAGTATTTT. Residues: CASSLTASTDTQYF.

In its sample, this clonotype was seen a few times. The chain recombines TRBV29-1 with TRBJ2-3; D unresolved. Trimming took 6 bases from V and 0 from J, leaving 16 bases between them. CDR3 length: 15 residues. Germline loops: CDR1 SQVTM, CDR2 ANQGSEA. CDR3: CSVEPDGVSTDTQYF. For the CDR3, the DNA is TGCAGCGTCGAACCAGATGGGGTTAGCACAGATACGCAGTATTTT.

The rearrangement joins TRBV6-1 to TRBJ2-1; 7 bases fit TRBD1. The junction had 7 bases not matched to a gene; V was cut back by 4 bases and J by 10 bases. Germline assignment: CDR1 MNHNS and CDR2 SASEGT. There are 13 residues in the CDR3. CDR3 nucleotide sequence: TGTGCCAGCAGTGCAAGACAGGGATGGGAGCAGTTCTTC. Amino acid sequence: CASSARQGWEQFF.

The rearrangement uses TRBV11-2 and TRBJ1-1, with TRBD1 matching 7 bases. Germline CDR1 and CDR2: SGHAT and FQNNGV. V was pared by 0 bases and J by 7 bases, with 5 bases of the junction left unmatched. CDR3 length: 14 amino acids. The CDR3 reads CASSLDRRQGEAFF. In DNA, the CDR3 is TGTGCCAGCAGCTTAGATCGAAGACAGGGTGAAGCTTTCTTT.

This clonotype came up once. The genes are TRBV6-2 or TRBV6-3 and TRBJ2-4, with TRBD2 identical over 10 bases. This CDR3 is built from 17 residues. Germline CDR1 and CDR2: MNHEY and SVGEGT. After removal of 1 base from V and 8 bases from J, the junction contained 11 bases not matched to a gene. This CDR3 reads CASSYWSLAGEGDIQYF. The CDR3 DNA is TGTGCCAGCAGTTACTGGAGCCTAGCGGGAGAGGGAGACATTCAGTACTTC.

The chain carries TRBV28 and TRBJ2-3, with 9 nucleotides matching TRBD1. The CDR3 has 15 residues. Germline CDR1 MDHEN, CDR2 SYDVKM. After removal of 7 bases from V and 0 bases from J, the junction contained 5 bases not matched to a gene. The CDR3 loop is CASTLTGGSTDTQYF. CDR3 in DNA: TGTGCCAGCACCCTGACAGGGGGTAGCACAGATACGCAGTATTTT.

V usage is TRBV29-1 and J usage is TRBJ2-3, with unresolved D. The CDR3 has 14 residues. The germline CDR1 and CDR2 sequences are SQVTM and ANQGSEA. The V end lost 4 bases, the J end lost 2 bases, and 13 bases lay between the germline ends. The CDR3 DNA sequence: TGCAGCGTTGGTGGTAGGAGCCCCACAGATACGCAGTATTTT. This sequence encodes CSVGGRSPTDTQYF.

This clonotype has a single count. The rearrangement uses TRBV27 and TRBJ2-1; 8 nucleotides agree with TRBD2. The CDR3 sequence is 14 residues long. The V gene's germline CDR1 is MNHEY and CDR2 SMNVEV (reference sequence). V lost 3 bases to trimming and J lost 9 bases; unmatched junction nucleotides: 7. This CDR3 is CASSFSGTSFEQFF. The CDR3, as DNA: TGTGCCAGCAGTTTCTCGGGGACTAGTTTTGAGCAGTTCTTC.

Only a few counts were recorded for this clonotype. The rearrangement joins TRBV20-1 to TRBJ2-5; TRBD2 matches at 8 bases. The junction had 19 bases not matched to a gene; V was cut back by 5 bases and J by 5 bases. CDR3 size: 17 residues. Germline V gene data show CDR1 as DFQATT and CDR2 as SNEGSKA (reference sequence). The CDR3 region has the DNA TGCAGTGCTGCCGGGACTAGTGATAGTTCTACGGTCGAGACCCAGTACTTC. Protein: CSAAGTSDSSTVETQYF.

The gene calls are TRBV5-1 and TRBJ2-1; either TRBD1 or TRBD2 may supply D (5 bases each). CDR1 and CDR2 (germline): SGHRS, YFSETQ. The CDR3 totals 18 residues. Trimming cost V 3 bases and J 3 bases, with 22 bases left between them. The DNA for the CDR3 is TGCGCCAGCAGCTGGCCCGGGGCCGGGCAAAGGGGCTACAATGAGCAGTTCTTC. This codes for CASSWPGAGQRGYNEQFF.

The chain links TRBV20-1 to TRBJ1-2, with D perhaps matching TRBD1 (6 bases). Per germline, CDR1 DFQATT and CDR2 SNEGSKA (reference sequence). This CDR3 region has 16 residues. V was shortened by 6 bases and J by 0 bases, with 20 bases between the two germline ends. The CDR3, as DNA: TGCAGTGCCCCAGGTCTCAGGGGAGCCCCTAACTATGGCTACACCTTC. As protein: CSAPGLRGAPNYGYTF.

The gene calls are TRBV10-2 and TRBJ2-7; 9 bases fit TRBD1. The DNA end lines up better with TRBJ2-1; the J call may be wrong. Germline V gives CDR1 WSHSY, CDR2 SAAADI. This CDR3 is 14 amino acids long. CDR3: CASSGRTGDGEQFF. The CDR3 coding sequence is TGCGCCAGCAGCGGCCGGACAGGGGACGGGGAGCAGTTCTTC.

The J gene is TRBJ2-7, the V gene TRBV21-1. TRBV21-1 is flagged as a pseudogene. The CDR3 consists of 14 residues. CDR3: CASSKAWSSYEQYF. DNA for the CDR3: TGTGCCAGCAGCAAGGCCTGGAGCTCCTACGAGCAGTACTTC.

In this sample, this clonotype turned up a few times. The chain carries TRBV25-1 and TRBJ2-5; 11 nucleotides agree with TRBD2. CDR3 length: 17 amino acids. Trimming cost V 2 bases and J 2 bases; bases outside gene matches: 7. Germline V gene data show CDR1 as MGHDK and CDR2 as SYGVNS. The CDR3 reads CASSEGGTSGRQETQYF. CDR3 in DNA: TGTGCCAGCAGTGAAGGGGGGACTAGCGGCAGGCAAGAGACCCAGTACTTC.

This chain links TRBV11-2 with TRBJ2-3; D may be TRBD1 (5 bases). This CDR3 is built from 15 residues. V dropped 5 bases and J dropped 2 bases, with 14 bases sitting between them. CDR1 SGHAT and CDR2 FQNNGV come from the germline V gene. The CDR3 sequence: CASSKGVSFTDTQYF. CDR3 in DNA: TGTGCCAGCAGCAAAGGGGTCTCTTTCACAGATACGCAGTATTTT.

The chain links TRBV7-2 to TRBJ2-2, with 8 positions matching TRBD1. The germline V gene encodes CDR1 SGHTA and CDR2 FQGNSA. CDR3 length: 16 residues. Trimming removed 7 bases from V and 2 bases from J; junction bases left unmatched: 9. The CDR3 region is CASTITGTGNTGELFF. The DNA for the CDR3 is TGTGCCAGCACAATCACCGGGACAGGAAACACCGGGGAGCTGTTTTTT. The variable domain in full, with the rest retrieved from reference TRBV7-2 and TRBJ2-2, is GAGVSQSPSNKVTEKGKDVELRCDPISGHTALYWYRQSLGQGLEFLIYFQGNSAPDKSGLPSDRFSAERTGGSVSTLTIQRTQQEDSAVYLCASTITGTGNTGELFFGEGSRLTVL.

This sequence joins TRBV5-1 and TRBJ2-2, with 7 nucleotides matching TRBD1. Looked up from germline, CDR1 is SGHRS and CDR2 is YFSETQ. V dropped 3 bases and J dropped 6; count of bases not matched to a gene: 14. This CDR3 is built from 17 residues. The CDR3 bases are TGCGCCAGCAGCTCCAAGACAGGGAACGAAGGTGCCGGGGAGCTGTTTTTT. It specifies CASSSKTGNEGAGELFF.

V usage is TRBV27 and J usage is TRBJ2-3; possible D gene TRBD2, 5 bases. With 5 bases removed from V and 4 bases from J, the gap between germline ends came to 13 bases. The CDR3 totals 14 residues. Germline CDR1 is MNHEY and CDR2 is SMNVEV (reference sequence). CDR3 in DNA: TGTGCCAGCAGTGCAACTCAAGCGGCAGATACGCAGTATTTT. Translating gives CASSATQAADTQYF.

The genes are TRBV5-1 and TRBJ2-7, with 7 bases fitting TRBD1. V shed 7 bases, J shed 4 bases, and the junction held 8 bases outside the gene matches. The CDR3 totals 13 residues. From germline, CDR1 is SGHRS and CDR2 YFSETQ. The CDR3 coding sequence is TGCGCCAGCTCCGGACAGGAATGGTACGAGCAGTACTTC. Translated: CASSGQEWYEQYF. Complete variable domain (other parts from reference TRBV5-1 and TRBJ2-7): KAGVTQTPRYLIKTRGQQVTLSCSPISGHRSVSWYQQTPGQGLQFLFEYFSETQRNKGNFPGRFSGRQFSNSRSEMNVSTLELGDSALYLCASSGQEWYEQYFGPGTRLTVT.

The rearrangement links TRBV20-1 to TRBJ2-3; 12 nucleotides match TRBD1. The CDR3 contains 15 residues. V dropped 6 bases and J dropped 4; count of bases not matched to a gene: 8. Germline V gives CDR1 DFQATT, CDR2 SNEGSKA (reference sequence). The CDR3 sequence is CSAPTGTGGADTQYF. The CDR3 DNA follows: TGCAGTGCCCCTACCGGGACAGGGGGCGCAGATACGCAGTATTTT.

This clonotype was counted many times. The CDR3 is CASSQDPQGNQPQHF. For the CDR3, the DNA is TGTGCCAGCAGCCAAGATCCCCAGGGAAATCAGCCCCAGCATTTT. The chain is built from TRBV4-2 and TRBJ1-5, with D possibly being TRBD1 (5 bases). Deletions cut 0 bases from V and 4 bases from J, with 10 bases between. The CDR3 extends over 15 amino acids. The germline V gene has CDR1 LGHNA and CDR2 YNFKEQ.

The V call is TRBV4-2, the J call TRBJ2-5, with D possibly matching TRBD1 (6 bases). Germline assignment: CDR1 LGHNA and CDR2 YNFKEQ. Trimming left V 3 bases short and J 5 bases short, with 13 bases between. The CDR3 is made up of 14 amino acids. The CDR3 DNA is TGTGCCAGCAGCCAGGCAGGGGTGGGTGAGACCCAGTACTTC. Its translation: CASSQAGVGETQYF.

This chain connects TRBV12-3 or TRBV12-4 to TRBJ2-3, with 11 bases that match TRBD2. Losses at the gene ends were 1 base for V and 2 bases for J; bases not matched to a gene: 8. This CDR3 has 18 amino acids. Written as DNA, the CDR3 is TGTGCCAGCAGTTTAGTAGCCGGGACTAGCGGTTCCACAGATACGCAGTATTTT. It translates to CASSLVAGTSGSTDTQYF.

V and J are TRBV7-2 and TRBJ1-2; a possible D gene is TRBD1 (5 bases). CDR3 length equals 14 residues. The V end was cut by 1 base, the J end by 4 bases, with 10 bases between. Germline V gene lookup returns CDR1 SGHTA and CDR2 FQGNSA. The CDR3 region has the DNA TGTGCCAGCAGCTTAGGCGAGGGGATCTATGGCTACACCTTC. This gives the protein CASSLGEGIYGYTF.